Listed below are T cell receptor beta chains from one sample, sequenced in a study of neurological immune-mediated disorders. TCRdb recomputed calls from the 5' RACE reads with MiXCR, one row per CDR3 protein. The sample carries tens of thousands of distinct CDR3 sequences, around a tenth recorded once. The sample comprised PBMCs. The receptor set was obtained from a man aged 40-49 years in good health. Both conserved end residues are part of each CDR3. The D gene is left open where the match is weak. Size is stated for part of the rows, as once, few or many counts, or as a class when the clone is expanded.

TRBJ2-1 many 11 TRBV18 . TGTGCCAGCTCACCCACGAGTGAGCAGTTCTTC CASSPTSEQFF
TRBJ2-3 many 17 TRBV5-1 . TGCGCCAGCAGCTTGGCCGGGACTTCCCGAAGCACAGATACGCAGTATTTT CASSLAGTSRSTDTQYF
TRBJ2-5 . 12 TRBV5-1 TRBD2 TGCGCCAGCCAGGGACTACAAGAGACCCAGTACTTC CASQGLQETQYF
TRBJ2-1 many 15 TRBV15 . TGTGCCACCAGCAGAGATAGACTAGGTGACAATGAGCAGTTCTTC CATSRDRLGDNEQFF
TRBJ2-7 many 14 TRBV28 . TGTGCCAGCAGATCAGGGCTTGTGTGGGACGAGCAGTACTTC CASRSGLVWDEQYF
TRBJ1-2 . 12 TRBV10-1 . TGCGCCAGCAGCGAGAGAGGGGATGGCTACACCTTC CASSERGDGYTF
TRBJ2-1 . 16 TRBV7-8 . TGTGCCAGCAGCTTAACCCCAGACAGCCACTACAATGAGCAGTTCTTC CASSLTPDSHYNEQFF
TRBJ1-5 many 13 TRBV10-3 TRBD1 TGTGCCATCAGGGACAGGAACAATCAGCCCCAGCATTTT CAIRDRNNQPQHF
TRBJ1-6 many 14 TRBV6-5 . TGTGCCAGCAGGTGGTGGGATGATAATTCACCCCTCCACTTT CASRWWDDNSPLHF
TRBJ2-7 many 14 TRBV20-1 . TGCAGTGCTGGACCCGGGACTCCTTCCTACGAGCAGTACTTC CSAGPGTPSYEQYF
TRBJ1-1 many 13 TRBV29-1 . TGCAGCGCCTGCGGGCAGGGAAACACTGAAGCTTTCTTT CSACGQGNTEAFF
TRBJ1-2 many 14 TRBV5-1 . TGCGCCAGCAGCGTGTCTCAAGGGAACTATGGCTACACCTTC CASSVSQGNYGYTF
TRBJ2-3 few 15 TRBV11-2 . TGTGCCAGCAGCTTAGACCCCGTGGCCTCGGATACGCAGTATTTT CASSLDPVASDTQYF
TRBJ2-6 few 17 TRBV27 TRBD1 TGTGCCAGCAGTTCCGGACAGGGGAAATCTGGGGCCAACGTCCTGACTTTC CASSSGQGKSGANVLTF
TRBJ1-1 many 15 TRBV4-1 . TGCGCCAGCAGCCTAACCGACCCGGGGGGCACTGAAGCTTTCTTT CASSLTDPGGTEAFF
TRBJ2-7 few 14 TRBV15 TRBD2 TGTGCCACCAGCTCTCGGGGACTAGCGACAGAGCAGTACTTC CATSSRGLATEQYF
TRBJ2-1 many 13 TRBV24-1 . TGTGCCACCAGTGATTTACTAGAGGATGAGCAGTTCTTC CATSDLLEDEQFF